Only one count was recorded for the clone carrying this T cell receptor beta chain. Its specificity is unknown. PCR was performed using 60 Vbeta and 13 Jbeta primers. Using immunoSEQ multiplex PCR, the repertoire was profiled, and TCRdb retains in-frame clones only, with some absent. The table has over 110,000 clones, around 78% seen once; the top ten hold around 6.6%. These data are taken from a study of cytomegalovirus exposure and HLA in healthy donors. Whole-study context: Approximately 180 million T cells yielded more than 90 million unique TCR beta sequences, as an earlier analysis found. Study-level points and caveats: Cytomegalovirus-associated TCR beta chains were listed, numbering some 170. A later analysis linked a missense variant in DCLRE1C to the trimming of TCR beta V and J genes. In an earlier analysis, most TCR beta V segments were productive about 90% or about 30% of the time.

The CDR3 is made up of 16 amino acids. Per germline, CDR1 SGHVS and CDR2 FNYEAQ. The V and J ends lost 2 bases and 4 bases, in that order; junction bases with no gene match: 4. Input material: PBMCs. The TCR originated in a woman aged 35 to 49 in good health and CMV-seropositive. This rearrangement joins TRBV7-6 to TRBJ1-3; 11 positions match TRBD1. The CDR3 is CASSLTGQGAGNTIYF. CDR3 DNA: TGTGCCAGCAGCTTAACCGGACAGGGGGCCGGAAACACCATATATTTT.